This is a list of T cell receptor beta chains from one sample in a study of blood T cell repertoires in COVID-19. This table comes from immunoSEQ multiplex PCR, and its TCRdb copy is limited to in-frame clones, with some not included. This table has about 250,000 clones, about nine tenths appearing once. Material for sequencing was PBMCs or T cells enriched from blood (not recorded which). Every receptor here comes from a man aged 40-55 years who had recovered from COVID-19. CDR3s include the opening cysteine and the closing phenylalanine or tryptophan. A D gene is named only where the DNA matches it firmly.

CDR3nt | CDR3aa | v_gene | d_gene | j_gene
TGTGCCAGCAGCTTTTTTCCAGGCACCGGGGCCAACGTCCTGACTTTC | CASSFFPGTGANVLTF | TRBV5-6 | . | TRBJ2-6
TGTGCCGGCAGCGCGGACAGGGGATACGAGCAGTACTTC | CAGSADRGYEQYF | TRBV4-2 | TRBD1 | TRBJ2-7
TGTGCCAGCTCACCACAGCTCGGGAATTCACCCCTCCACTTT | CASSPQLGNSPLHF | TRBV18 | . | TRBJ1-6
TGTGCCATCAGTGAGTCGGGGGGACAGGCCGACTATGGCTACACCTTC | CAISESGGQADYGYTF | TRBV10-3 | TRBD1 | TRBJ1-2
TGTGCCAGCAGTCGAAGGGAGGGGGGAGGAAATGAGCAGTTCTTC | CASSRREGGGNEQFF | TRBV7-6 | . | TRBJ2-1
TGTGCCAGCAGCTCTGGAACGGGTGTGATTTCGGAGACCCAGTACTTC | CASSSGTGVISETQYF | TRBV5-8 | . | TRBJ2-5
TGTGCCAGCAGCCCCGACATCAACGAGCAGTACTTC | CASSPDINEQYF | TRBV6-5 | . | TRBJ2-7
TGTGCCAGCAGCTTCCGAAACACAATGAACACTGAAGCTTTCTTT | CASSFRNTMNTEAFF | TRBV7-8 | . | TRBJ1-1
TGCGCCACCACCAGGGGCGGGAGCACAGATACGCAGTATTTT | CATTRGGSTDTQYF | TRBV5-1 | . | TRBJ2-3
TGTGCCAGCAGCCTCGCGGACAGGCGAGAGACCCAGTACTTC | CASSLADRRETQYF | TRBV9 | TRBD1 | TRBJ2-5
TGTGCCAGCAGTTCTCCAAGCGGGAGCACAGATACGCAGTATTTT | CASSSPSGSTDTQYF | TRBV28 | . | TRBJ2-3
TGTGCCAGCAGCTCGGGACTTAACACTGAAGCTTTCTTT | CASSSGLNTEAFF | TRBV5-4 | . | TRBJ1-1
TGCACCAGCAGCCAAGATCAGCGGGGTAGGGGCAATGAGCAGTTCTTC | CTSSQDQRGRGNEQFF | TRBV1 | . | TRBJ2-1
TGTGCCAGTCTCGACAGGGGTTATGGCTACACCTTC | CASLDRGYGYTF | TRBV7-9 | TRBD1 | TRBJ1-2
TGTGCCAGCAGCTTGGTTCCAAAGCGGGGAGGATACAATGAGCAGTTCTTC | CASSLVPKRGGYNEQFF | TRBV5-4 | TRBD2 | TRBJ2-1
TGTGCCAGCAGTCGGTCGACACAGGGAACGCTAGAAGCTTTCTTT | CASSRSTQGTLEAFF | TRBV7-8 | . | TRBJ1-1